These 24 T cell receptor beta chains were sequenced from one sample in a study of cytomegalovirus exposure and HLA in healthy donors. Use of 60 Vbeta and 13 Jbeta primers characterized the PCR. Generated by immunoSEQ multiplex PCR, the TCRdb table keeps only in-frame clones and is missing some. The data show fewer than 200,000 clones, less than 90% seen once. Sample: PBMCs. The receptors originated from a woman in her forties or fifties in good health and CMV-seropositive.

J is TRBJ1-2 and V is TRBV7-3; the match to TRBD1 covers 8 bases. The CDR3 contains 13 residues. Germline CDR1 and CDR2: SGHTA and FQGTGA. Trimming cost V 5 bases and J 4 bases; bases outside gene matches: 3. The CDR3: CASSATGGYGYTF. Written as DNA, the CDR3 is TGTGCCAGCAGCGCTACAGGGGGCTATGGCTACACCTTC.

The gene calls are TRBV5-1 and TRBJ2-7, with TRBD1 matching 9 bases. Looked up from germline, CDR1 is SGHRS and CDR2 is YFSETQ. V lost 1 base and J lost 1; bases outside the gene matches: 3. The CDR3 totals 15 residues. The CDR3 here is CASSLFGTGSYEQYF. The CDR3 DNA follows: TGCGCCAGCAGCTTGTTCGGGACAGGGTCCTACGAGCAGTACTTC. The full variable domain, its missing parts supplied by reference TRBV5-1 and TRBJ2-7, is KAGVTQTPRYLIKTRGQQVTLSCSPISGHRSVSWYQQTPGQGLQFLFEYFSETQRNKGNFPGRFSGRQFSNSRSEMNVSTLELGDSALYLCASSLFGTGSYEQYFGPGTRLTVT.

This sequence joins TRBV7-2 and TRBJ2-3, with a tentative D call TRBD2 (6 bases). Germline V lookup: CDR1 SGHTA, CDR2 FQGNSA. This CDR3 is built from 15 residues. V dropped 6 bases and J dropped 3 bases, with 16 bases sitting between them. CDR3 bases: TGTGCCAGCAGTTTGGGACTTAGCTTTACAGATACGCAGTATTTT. This translates into CASSLGLSFTDTQYF.

V and J are TRBV27 and TRBJ2-7; D may be TRBD1 (6 bases). V lost 6 bases and J lost 2, with 11 bases in between. This CDR3 is 13 amino acids long. Germline CDR1 MNHEY, CDR2 SMNVEV (reference sequence). The CDR3 loop reads CASSRDTPYEQYF. CDR3 bases: TGTGCCAGCAGCCGGGACACCCCCTACGAGCAGTACTTC.

The chain recombines TRBV6-5 with TRBJ1-3, with 9 bases that match TRBD1. V shed 6 bases and J 2 bases; nucleotides not matched to a gene: 2. This CDR3 has 14 residues. Germline CDR1 MNHEY, CDR2 SVGAGI. The CDR3 region is CASSWDRAGNTIYF. The CDR3 bases are TGTGCCAGCAGCTGGGACAGGGCTGGAAACACCATATATTTT.

CDR3: CASKSQEGNQPQHF. In DNA, the CDR3 is TGTGCCAGTAAGTCTCAGGAGGGCAATCAGCCCCAGCATTTT. V usage is TRBV19 and J usage is TRBJ1-5; D is ambiguous. V lost 7 bases and J lost 2, with 12 bases in between. Germline CDR1 is LNHDA and CDR2 is SQIVND (reference sequence). The CDR3 has 14 amino acids.

V gene TRBV6-1 combines with J gene TRBJ1-5, with TRBD1 identical over 7 bases. Trimming at V came to 5 bases and at J to 4 bases, leaving 8 bases not matched to a gene. The CDR3 length is 15 residues. Germline-derived CDR1 and CDR2 are MNHNS and SASEGT. CDR3 DNA: TGTGCCAGCAGTCAAGACAGGGTGGGAAATCAGCCCCAGCATTTT. As protein: CASSQDRVGNQPQHF.

The chain uses TRBV5-1 and TRBJ2-1, with D possibly being TRBD2 (5 bases). The length of the CDR3 is 12 residues. Trimming left V 0 bases short and J 10 bases short, with 8 bases between. The V gene's germline CDR1 is SGHRS and CDR2 YFSETQ. The CDR3 nucleotides read TGCGCCAGCAGCTTGGTAGAGGGCGAGCAGTTCTTC. Amino acids: CASSLVEGEQFF.

V gene TRBV28 combines with J gene TRBJ1-5; 8 bases map to TRBD1. V dropped 5 bases and J dropped 0; count of bases not matched to a gene: 15. Germline V gene data show CDR1 as MDHEN and CDR2 as SYDVKM. This CDR3 has 19 residues. The CDR3 nucleotides are TGTGCCAGCAGTGCCCGGGACAGGCGACCCCTCTATAGCAATCAGCCCCAGCATTTT. Its protein product is CASSARDRRPLYSNQPQHF. Full variable domain (rest looked up from reference TRBV28 and TRBJ1-5): DVKVTQSSRYLVKRTGEKVFLECVQDMDHENMFWYRQDPGLGLRLIYFSYDVKMKEKGDIPEGYSVSREKKERFSLILESASTNQTSMYLCASSARDRRPLYSNQPQHFGDGTRLSIL.

This sequence joins TRBV19 and TRBJ1-6, with unresolved D. Between the trimmed V and J ends, which lost 6 bases and 7 bases, there was a span of 13 bases. The CDR3 totals 14 residues. The V gene's germline CDR1 is LNHDA and CDR2 SQIVND (reference sequence). The CDR3 protein is CASRRESRNSPLHF. As DNA, the CDR3 is TGTGCCAGTAGGAGGGAATCTCGGAATTCACCCCTCCACTTT.

This clone was observed a handful of times. V and J are TRBV6-5 and TRBJ1-1; 7 bases are shared with TRBD1. This CDR3 spans 14 amino acids. The germline V gene has CDR1 MNHEY and CDR2 SVGAGI. V shed 6 bases, J shed 1 base, and the junction held 5 bases outside the gene matches. This CDR3 is CASRVGQPNTEAFF. CDR3 nucleotide sequence: TGTGCCAGCAGGGTGGGACAGCCGAACACTGAAGCTTTCTTT.

The rearrangement uses TRBV19 and TRBJ2-2, with TRBD1 as a possible D gene (6 bases). The CDR3 totals 17 residues. Trimming shortened V by 4 bases and J by 2 bases, and 17 bases separated the two germline ends. Per the germline V gene, CDR1 is LNHDA and CDR2 is SQIVND (reference sequence). The CDR3 sequence: CASSKVSGARNTGELFF. CDR3 bases: TGTGCCAGTAGTAAGGTGTCAGGGGCGCGAAACACCGGGGAGCTGTTTTTT.

This clone occurred a few times. The chain combines TRBV4-1 with TRBJ2-1; no definite D call. The germline gives CDR1 MGHRA, CDR2 YSYEKL. V lost 1 base, J lost 10 bases, and 11 bases lay in between. The CDR3 has 13 residues. The CDR3 reads CASSQALLPEQFF. The DNA for the CDR3 is TGCGCCAGCAGCCAAGCTCTCCTCCCGGAGCAGTTCTTC.

V is TRBV5-4 and J is TRBJ2-7, with 7 positions matching TRBD1. V trimming: 3 bases; J trimming: 0 bases; junction bases outside the gene matches: 6. Germline V gene data show CDR1 as SGHNT and CDR2 as YYREEE (reference sequence). This CDR3 spans 15 amino acids. The CDR3 DNA follows: TGTGCCAGCAGCTACGAGAGGGACAGCTCCTACGAGCAGTACTTC. Translation: CASSYERDSSYEQYF.

A few counts support this clone. The chain couples TRBV6-4 to TRBJ2-1, with TRBD1 matching over 7 bases. In germline, CDR1 is MRHNA, CDR2 SNTAGT. V trimming: 5 bases; J trimming: 14 bases; junction bases outside the gene matches: 6. CDR3 length: 11 amino acids. The CDR3 nucleotides read TGTGCCAGCAGTACAGGGGACCGCAAGTTCTTC. Residues: CASSTGDRKFF.

A few counts support this clone. The V call is TRBV7-8, the J call TRBJ2-5; TRBD2 matches at 9 bases. The CDR3 consists of 16 residues. CDR1 and CDR2 (germline): SGHVS, FQNEAQ. V shed 1 base, J shed 6 bases, and the junction held 9 bases outside the gene matches. CDR3 sequence (DNA): TGTGCCAGCAGCTTAGGGCGCGGGGGGGCCTTAAAGACCCAGTACTTC. Encoded protein: CASSLGRGGALKTQYF.

This clone has just a few counts. The chain carries TRBV7-2 and TRBJ2-3, with 8 bases identical to TRBD2. V was pared by 3 bases and J by 0 bases, with 8 bases of the junction left unmatched. CDR3 length: 17 amino acids. The germline gives CDR1 SGHTA, CDR2 FQGNSA. The CDR3: CASSLSGGRSSTDTQYF. The CDR3 nucleotides are TGTGCCAGCAGCTTGAGCGGGGGAAGATCTAGCACAGATACGCAGTATTTT.

This clone appeared a few times. The chain uses TRBV6-5 and TRBJ1-1; TRBD1 matches 8 bases. The CDR3 contains 15 residues. The germline CDR1 and CDR2 sequences are MNHEY and SVGAGI. The V segment lost 1 base and the J segment 3 bases; nucleotides outside the gene matches: 4. CDR3 in amino acids: CASSYFDRGDTEAFF. In DNA form, the CDR3 reads TGTGCCAGCAGTTACTTTGACAGGGGCGACACTGAAGCTTTCTTT.

The V and J genes are TRBV5-1 and TRBJ2-5; 8 bases align to TRBD1. Trimming removed 4 bases from V and 1 base from J; junction bases left unmatched: 9. The CDR3 totals 16 residues. The germline gives CDR1 SGHRS, CDR2 YFSETQ. The CDR3 loop is CASSPTFGQGQETQYF. As DNA, the CDR3 is TGCGCCAGCAGCCCAACCTTTGGACAGGGCCAAGAGACCCAGTACTTC. The full variable domain, rest sourced from reference TRBV5-1 and TRBJ2-5, is KAGVTQTPRYLIKTRGQQVTLSCSPISGHRSVSWYQQTPGQGLQFLFEYFSETQRNKGNFPGRFSGRQFSNSRSEMNVSTLELGDSALYLCASSPTFGQGQETQYFGPGTRLLVL.

This chain uses TRBV7-9 with TRBJ2-2; tentative D call: TRBD2 (6 bases). The CDR3 extends over 18 amino acids. V was trimmed by 5 bases and J by 0 bases, leaving 19 bases between them. Looked up from germline, CDR1 is SEHNR and CDR2 is FQNEAQ (reference sequence). CDR3 protein: CASSLQVGGPTNTGELFF. The CDR3 bases are TGTGCCAGCAGCCTTCAGGTGGGAGGCCCCACGAACACCGGGGAGCTGTTTTTT. Full variable domain (missing parts from reference TRBV7-9 and TRBJ2-2): DTGVSQNPRHKITKRGQNVTFRCDPISEHNRLYWYRQTLGQGPEFLTYFQNEAQLEKSRLLSDRFSAERPKGSFSTLEIQRTEQGDSAMYLCASSLQVGGPTNTGELFFGEGSRLTVL.

The chain employs TRBV7-2 and TRBJ1-2; 8 bases agree with TRBD1. Germline loops: CDR1 SGHTA, CDR2 FQGNSA. V lost 5 bases, J lost 2 bases, and 4 bases stayed unmatched. The CDR3 contains 14 residues. The CDR3 loop reads CASSARDRNYGYTF. The CDR3 DNA reads as TGTGCCAGCAGCGCCCGGGACAGGAACTATGGCTACACCTTC.

This chain uses TRBV6-6 with TRBJ1-4; 7 nucleotides match TRBD1. The trim removed 6 bases at V and 8 bases at J, leaving 9 bases unmatched. CDR1 MNHNY and CDR2 SVGAGI come from the germline V gene (reference sequence). This CDR3 has 14 residues. The CDR3 coding sequence is TGTGCCAGCAGCCCCGGACAGGTCGGCGAAAAACTGTTTTTT. This codes for CASSPGQVGEKLFF.

The V and J genes are TRBV5-1 and TRBJ2-1; maybe TRBD2 (5 bases). The CDR3 is made up of 14 amino acids. The germline CDR1 and CDR2 sequences are SGHRS and YFSETQ. Trimming took off 4 bases at V and 0 bases at J, with 8 bases between the two ends. CDR3 DNA sequence: TGCGCCAGCAGCCCGGCGGGCTCCTACAATGAGCAGTTCTTC. Amino acid sequence: CASSPAGSYNEQFF. Using reference TRBV5-1 and TRBJ2-1 for the parts outside the CDR3, the full variable domain is KAGVTQTPRYLIKTRGQQVTLSCSPISGHRSVSWYQQTPGQGLQFLFEYFSETQRNKGNFPGRFSGRQFSNSRSEMNVSTLELGDSALYLCASSPAGSYNEQFFGPGTRLTVL.

The rearrangement joins TRBV9 to TRBJ1-5; 7 bases match TRBD1. After removal of 3 bases from V and 2 bases from J, the junction contained 2 bases not matched to a gene. The CDR3 totals 14 residues. Germline V lookup: CDR1 SGDLS, CDR2 YYNGEE. CDR3 protein: CASSGQGGNQPQHF. CDR3 nucleotides: TGTGCCAGCAGCGGACAGGGCGGCAATCAGCCCCAGCATTTT.